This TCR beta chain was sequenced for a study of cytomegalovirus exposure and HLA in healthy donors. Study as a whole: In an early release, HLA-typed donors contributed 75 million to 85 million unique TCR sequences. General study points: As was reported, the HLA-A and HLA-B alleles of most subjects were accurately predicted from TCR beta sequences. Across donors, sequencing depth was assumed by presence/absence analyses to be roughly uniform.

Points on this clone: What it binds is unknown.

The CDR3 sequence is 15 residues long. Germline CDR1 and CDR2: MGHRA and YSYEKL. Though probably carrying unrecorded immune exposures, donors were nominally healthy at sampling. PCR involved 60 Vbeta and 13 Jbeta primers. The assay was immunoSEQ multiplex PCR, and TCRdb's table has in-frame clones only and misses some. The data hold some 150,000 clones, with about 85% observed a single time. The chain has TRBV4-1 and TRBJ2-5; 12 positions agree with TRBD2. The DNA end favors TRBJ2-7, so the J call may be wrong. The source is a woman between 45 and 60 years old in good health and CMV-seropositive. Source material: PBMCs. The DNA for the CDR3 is TGCGCCAGCAGCCCACTAGCGGGGGGCCCCACCGAGCAGTACTTC. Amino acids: CASSPLAGGPTEQYF.